This is a list of T cell receptor beta chains from one sample in a study of beta chain features in type 1 diabetes. The table came from immunoSEQ multiplex PCR; TCRdb's copy has only in-frame clones and leaves some out. In the table there are around 310,000 clones, approximately 12% of which are singletons. Material: naive CD4+ T cells from blood. The origin of the receptors is a woman between 18 and 30 years old with type 1 diabetes. CDR3s include the opening cysteine and the closing phenylalanine or tryptophan.

>TRBV5-1|TRBJ2-3
CASTPRAGATDTQYF
>TRBV28|TRBJ2-7
CASSTPGGGGPGLDSQYF
>TRBV5-4|TRBJ2-5
CASSLEEATWQETQYF
>TRBV30|TRBJ1-5
CAWSGQDNQPQHF
>TRBV5-1|TRBJ2-5
CASRHGQGGQETQYF
>TRBV5-1|TRBJ2-5
CASTGTGLKETQYF
>TRBV6-5|TRBJ2-7
CASSQGRTDEQYF
>TRBV28|TRBJ2-7
CASSLMTSGRMEQYF
>TRBV7-2|TRBJ2-7
CASSLASGHYEQYF
>TRBV28|TRBJ2-5
CASPRLTDSQETQYF
>TRBV19|TRBJ2-3
CASSSSGTSTDTQYF
>TRBV2|TRBJ1-1
CASTPEGAKKAFF
>TRBV9|TRBJ2-7
CASSSSSGRSNEQYF
>TRBV7-9|TRBJ2-3
CASSSWTGADTQYF
>TRBV10-3|TRBJ1-1
CAISESSDSRAFF
>TRBV7-8|TRBJ2-1
CASSLGTGYNEQFF
>TRBV5-1|TRBJ1-2
CASRPQGSYGYTF
>TRBV27|TRBJ2-5
CASRDFRAAQETQYF
>TRBV29-1|TRBJ2-2
CSVGTGLQNGELFF
>TRBV27|TRBJ1-4
CASSLFASTGTGLIGGEKLFF